This entry features one T cell receptor (beta chain) sequence. Its antigen is undetermined. A multiplex PCR was run with 60 Vbeta primers and 13 Jbeta primers. TCRdb's copy holds only in-frame clones and misses some; the assay was immunoSEQ multiplex PCR. The sample holds 170,000 or so clones, approximately 80% seen once. This CDR3 has 16 residues. Per the germline V gene, CDR1 is SGHAT and CDR2 is FQNNGV. The V end lost 4 bases, the J end lost 5 bases, and 19 bases lay between the germline ends. This record comes from a study of cytomegalovirus exposure and HLA in healthy donors. Study outcomes and limitations: Analysis was performed later, and it showed HLA-associated TCR beta chains to be more clonally expanded than equally common others. Later on, an analysis tied 15,000 or so TCR beta sequences to HLA alleles at 0.05 false discovery rate. There were over 150 TCR beta chains listed as cytomegalovirus-associated.

The clonotype comes from a man aged 45-60 years in good health and CMV-seropositive. The chain combines TRBV11-2 with TRBJ2-3, with D tentatively TRBD2 (5 bases). Sequencing was done on a sample of PBMCs. DNA for the CDR3: TGTGCCAGCAGCTCCCCCGGACGACGGGCGGGAGATACGCAGTATTTT. Translated, it gives CASSSPGRRAGDTQYF. Variable domain in full (rest from reference TRBV11-2 and TRBJ2-3): EAGVAQSPRYKIIEKRQSVAFWCNPISGHATLYWYQQILGQGPKLLIQFQNNGVVDDSQLPKDRFSAERLKGVDSTLKIQPAKLEDSAVYLCASSSPGRRAGDTQYFGPGTRLTVL.